Each of the 27 T cell receptor beta chains below was sequenced from the same sample in a study of T cell responses to AZD1222 COVID-19 vaccine. Sequencing was performed with immunoSEQ multiplex PCR; in TCRdb, only in-frame clones are kept and a portion is missing. The repertoire consists of 120,000 to 150,000 clones, with approximately 89% occurring once and the leading ten covering under 2%. Sequencing used peripheral blood, obtained 28 days after the second AZD1222 dose. These receptor sequences come from an adult who received the AZD1222 COVID-19 vaccine.

The chain carries TRBV18 and TRBJ1-1; D might be TRBD1 (6 bases). This CDR3 spans 13 amino acids. Per the germline V gene, CDR1 is KGHSH and CDR2 is LQKENI. The V end was cut by 6 bases, the J end by 4 bases, with 12 bases between. The CDR3 spells CASSQGPGTEAFF. In nucleotides, the CDR3 is TGTGCCAGCTCCCAGGGGCCCGGCACTGAAGCTTTCTTT.

The chain employs TRBV27 and TRBJ1-6, with D possibly being TRBD1 (5 bases). This CDR3 is 16 amino acids long. The ends were cut back, 0 bases at V and 2 bases at J, with 8 bases in the middle. The germline CDR1 and CDR2 sequences are MNHEY and SMNVEV (reference sequence). The CDR3 region has the DNA TGTGCCAGCAGTTTATCCGGGGACGCCTATAATTCACCCCTCCACTTT. Protein product: CASSLSGDAYNSPLHF.

The V call is TRBV7-2, the J call TRBJ2-5, with 14 bases that match TRBD2. The CDR3 extends over 18 amino acids. V trimming: 5 bases; J trimming: 9 bases; junction bases outside the gene matches: 17. The V gene's germline CDR1 is SGHTA and CDR2 FQGNSA. DNA for the CDR3: TGTGCCAGCAGCCCGGGACTAGCGGGAGCGCGAGTCGGGGTGGCCCAGTACTTC. It codes for CASSPGLAGARVGVAQYF. The whole variable domain, filled in from reference TRBV7-2 and TRBJ2-5, reads GAGVSQSPSNKVTEKGKDVELRCDPISGHTALYWYRQSLGQGLEFLIYFQGNSAPDKSGLPSDRFSAERTGGSVSTLTIQRTQQEDSAVYLCASSPGLAGARVGVAQYFGPGTRLLVL.

The V gene is TRBV5-5, the J gene TRBJ1-4, with 7 bases aligning to TRBD1. Looked up from germline, CDR1 is SGHKS and CDR2 is YYEKEE (reference sequence). Unmatched junction bases numbered 1, after V lost 1 base and J lost 4 bases. The CDR3 spans 14 residues. The CDR3 DNA follows: TGTGCCAGCAGCTTGCAGGGGGTTAATGAAAAACTGTTTTTT. Protein: CASSLQGVNEKLFF.

This sequence joins TRBV7-9 and TRBJ2-7; possibly TRBD1 or TRBD2 for D (5 bases each). Germline V lookup: CDR1 SEHNR, CDR2 FQNEAQ (reference sequence). This CDR3 comprises 15 residues. Trimming left V 5 bases short and J 1 base short, with 15 bases between. The CDR3 coding sequence is TGTGCCAGCAGCCTCCAGGGAGACGCTTCCTACGAGCAGTACTTC. Protein: CASSLQGDASYEQYF.

This rearrangement joins TRBV30 to TRBJ1-1, with D hard to call. V lost 0 bases, J lost 4 bases, and 6 bases lay in between. Germline loops: CDR1 GTSNPN, CDR2 SVGIG (reference sequence). This CDR3 is built from 12 residues. CDR3 DNA sequence: TGTGCCTGGAGTGTCTTAGTCACTGAAGCTTTCTTT. This sequence encodes CAWSVLVTEAFF. Complete variable domain (other parts from reference TRBV30 and TRBJ1-1): SQTIHQWPATLVQPVGSPLSLECTVEGTSNPNLYWYRQAAGRGLQLLFYSVGIGQISSEVPQNLSASRPQDRQFILSSKKLLLSDSGFYLCAWSVLVTEAFFGQGTRLTVV.

This chain links TRBV6-9 with TRBJ1-4; 9 bases are a match to TRBD1. V gave up 4 bases and J gave up 5 bases; unmatched junction bases: 11. CDR1 is MNHGY, CDR2 SVAAGI, per germline. The CDR3 extends over 17 amino acids. The CDR3 sequence is CASSSGDRVRGNEKLFF. The CDR3 nucleotides read TGTGCCAGCAGTTCCGGGGACAGGGTTCGGGGAAATGAAAAACTGTTTTTT.

The chain couples TRBV19 to TRBJ2-1, with TRBD2 matching over 10 bases. This CDR3 comprises 14 residues. Germline V gene sequence: CDR1 LNHDA, CDR2 SQIVND (reference sequence). The V and J ends lost 2 bases and 5 bases, in that order; junction bases with no gene match: 0. CDR3 in DNA: TGTGCCAGTAGTATACTAGCGGGAGACAATGAGCAGTTCTTC. Its protein is CASSILAGDNEQFF. The variable domain in full, completed from reference TRBV19 and TRBJ2-1, reads DGGITQSPKYLFRKEGQNVTLSCEQNLNHDAMYWYRQDPGQGLRLIYYSQIVNDFQKGDIAEGYSVSREKKESFPLTVTSAQKNPTAFYLCASSILAGDNEQFFGPGTRLTVL.

The chain has TRBV29-1 and TRBJ1-2; D unresolved. The CDR3 has 11 residues. In germline, CDR1 is SQVTM, CDR2 ANQGSEA. V was clipped by 4 bases and J by 3 bases, with 6 bases between them. The CDR3 spells CSVGLDYGYTF. The CDR3, as DNA: TGCAGCGTTGGACTGGACTATGGCTACACCTTC.

V gene TRBV4-3 combines with J gene TRBJ2-2; D is uncertain. The CDR3 totals 18 residues. From germline, CDR1 is LGHNA and CDR2 YSLEER. Trimming shortened V by 1 base and J by 7 bases, and 22 bases separated the two germline ends. Here the CDR3 reads CASSQAQGRVEWGGELFF. The DNA of the CDR3 is TGCGCCAGCAGCCAAGCCCAAGGAAGGGTGGAATGGGGCGGGGAGCTGTTTTTT.

This chain joins TRBV6-2 or TRBV6-3 and TRBJ2-3, with 9 bases matching TRBD2. The CDR3 has 15 amino acids. Germline V gene lookup returns CDR1 MNHEY and CDR2 SVGEGT. The junction had 7 bases not matched to a gene; V was cut back by 6 bases and J by 3 bases. The CDR3 spells CASSIAGVGTDTQYF. The CDR3 DNA sequence: TGTGCCAGCAGCATAGCGGGAGTAGGGACAGATACGCAGTATTTT.

This clone was observed a single time. The V and J genes are TRBV5-5 and TRBJ2-2, with 10 nucleotides matching TRBD2. V shed 0 bases and J 4 bases; nucleotides not matched to a gene: 12. The CDR3 totals 19 residues. The germline gives CDR1 SGHKS, CDR2 YYEKEE (reference sequence). CDR3 nucleotides: TGTGCCAGCAGCTTGGTGGGGCCCCTAGCGGGAGTGGGCACCGGGGAGCTGTTTTTT. Its protein is CASSLVGPLAGVGTGELFF.

The chain links TRBV20-1 to TRBJ2-1, with no clear D. The length of the CDR3 is 11 residues. CDR1 is DFQATT and CDR2 is SNEGSKA in the germline V gene (reference sequence). V was pared by 6 bases and J by 8 bases, with 11 bases between. CDR3 bases: TGCAGTGCACCGCGGTTCGATGAGCAGTTCTTC. Its translation is CSAPRFDEQFF.

The chain joins TRBV5-4 to TRBJ2-1; D not certain. This CDR3 has 11 residues. CDR1 SGHNT and CDR2 YYREEE come from the germline V gene (reference sequence). V was shortened by 4 bases and J by 6 bases, with 5 bases between the two germline ends. The DNA for the CDR3 is TGTGCCAGCAGCCGCCGCAATGAGCAGTTCTTC. It codes for CASSRRNEQFF.

The gene calls are TRBV7-2 and TRBJ1-1, with D possibly matching TRBD1 (6 bases). From germline, CDR1 is SGHTA and CDR2 FQGNSA. The CDR3 sequence is 15 residues long. Trimming took 0 bases from V and 5 from J, leaving 13 bases between them. The CDR3 DNA reads TGTGCCAGCAGCTTAGCCCGGGGGGCTGGGACTGAAGCTTTCTTT. This sequence encodes CASSLARGAGTEAFF.

The rearrangement links TRBV11-3 to TRBJ2-5; 14 bases line up with TRBD2. The trim removed 2 bases at V and 2 bases at J, leaving 4 bases unmatched. Germline V lookup: CDR1 SGHNT, CDR2 YENEEA. This CDR3 comprises 17 residues. The CDR3 loop reads CASSLLRLAGGQETQYF. In nucleotides, the CDR3 is TGTGCCAGCAGCTTACTTCGACTAGCGGGAGGGCAAGAGACCCAGTACTTC.

This chain connects TRBV21-1 to TRBJ2-7; TRBD1 is the table's D call and was not checked against the DNA. TRBV21-1 is assigned pseudogene status. The CDR3 is 15 amino acids. CDR3 sequence: CASSNWTGEPYEQYF. CDR3 nucleotide sequence: TGTGCCAGCAGCAACTGGACAGGGGAACCCTACGAGCAGTACTTC.

The chain joins TRBV7-6 to TRBJ2-7, with TRBD1 matching 9 bases. Losses at the gene ends were 6 bases for V and 2 bases for J; bases not matched to a gene: 11. CDR3 size: 16 residues. In germline, CDR1 is SGHVS, CDR2 FNYEAQ. CDR3 region: CASSSTGTGTAYEQYF. As DNA, the CDR3 is TGTGCCAGCAGTAGTACCGGGACAGGGACGGCCTACGAGCAGTACTTC.

V is TRBV10-2 and J is TRBJ2-3, with a weak D call TRBD2 (5 bases). There are 12 residues in the CDR3. Germline CDR1 is WSHSY and CDR2 is SAAADI. Trimming stripped 9 bases from V and 6 bases from J, with 13 bases between. The CDR3 loop is CASAWESDTQYF. As DNA, the CDR3 is TGCGCCAGTGCCTGGGAGTCGGATACGCAGTATTTT.

This clone appeared a single time. This chain connects TRBV4-2 to TRBJ2-7; D may be TRBD1 (6 bases). In germline, CDR1 is LGHNA, CDR2 YNFKEQ. This CDR3 is built from 15 residues. Trimming removed 4 bases from V and 2 bases from J, with 15 bases in between. This CDR3 reads CASSPGQLRPYEQYF. In DNA, the CDR3 is TGTGCCAGCAGCCCTGGACAGCTAAGGCCCTACGAGCAGTACTTC.

The chain uses TRBV6-2 or TRBV6-3 and TRBJ1-2; D remains ambiguous. The CDR3 contains 13 residues. CDR1 and CDR2 from the germline V gene are MNHEY and SVGEGT. V lost 6 bases, J lost 1 base, and 9 bases lay in between. The CDR3 sequence: CASSLGLNYGYTF. CDR3 nucleotide sequence: TGTGCCAGCAGCTTGGGCCTTAACTATGGCTACACCTTC.

This CDR3 reads CAIRRQGEAVDTEAFF. CDR3 DNA sequence: TGTGCCATCAGGAGACAGGGGGAGGCGGTGGACACTGAAGCTTTCTTT. The gene calls are TRBV10-3 and TRBJ1-1; the match to TRBD1 covers 9 bases. CDR1 and CDR2 (germline): ENHRY, SYGVKD. This CDR3 region has 16 residues. The J segment lost 3 bases and the V segment lost 6 bases, leaving 11 bases of the junction unmatched.

This clone was seen only a few times. This chain joins TRBV5-6 and TRBJ2-1; D is possibly TRBD2 (7 bases). Germline lookup yields CDR1 SGHDT and CDR2 YYEEEE. V was clipped by 4 bases and J by 0 bases, with 17 bases between them. The CDR3 totals 17 residues. The CDR3 nucleotides read TGTGCCAGCAGCGGGGGGCTAGCGGACTTCTCCTACAATGAGCAGTTCTTC. Amino acid sequence: CASSGGLADFSYNEQFF.

V usage is TRBV21-1 and J usage is TRBJ2-2; no check of the table's D call, TRBD2, against the DNA was made. TRBV21-1 counts as a pseudogene. The CDR3 runs to 15 residues. Here the CDR3 reads CASSKTLADTGELFF. For the CDR3, the DNA is TGTGCCAGCAGCAAAACACTAGCGGACACCGGGGAGCTGTTTTTT.

The V call is TRBV7-9, the J call TRBJ1-3; D gene uncertain. The germline CDR1 and CDR2 sequences are SEHNR and FQNEAQ (reference sequence). This CDR3 comprises 18 residues. Trimming cost V 1 base and J 0 bases, with 16 bases left between them. CDR3 DNA sequence: TGTGCCAGCAGCTTAGATCCCGGCAGAACCTACTCTGGAAACACCATATATTTT. It specifies CASSLDPGRTYSGNTIYF. The whole variable domain, remainder taken from reference TRBV7-9 and TRBJ1-3, is DTGVSQNPRHKITKRGQNVTFRCDPISEHNRLYWYRQTLGQGPEFLTYFQNEAQLEKSRLLSDRFSAERPKGSFSTLEIQRTEQGDSAMYLCASSLDPGRTYSGNTIYFGEGSWLTVV.

This chain's CDR3 is CASSSWGGIRADTQYF. The CDR3 DNA sequence: TGTGCCAGCAGCTCCTGGGGGGGAATCCGGGCAGATACGCAGTATTTT. This chain links TRBV27 with TRBJ2-3; TRBD2 matches 7 bases. J was trimmed by 4 bases and V by 6 bases; bases with no gene match: 13. Germline V gives CDR1 MNHEY, CDR2 SMNVEV (reference sequence). The CDR3 is made up of 16 amino acids.

V gene TRBV30 combines with J gene TRBJ2-3; 7 bases map to TRBD2. Losses at the gene ends were 0 bases for V and 0 bases for J; bases not matched to a gene: 3. Germline CDR1 GTSNPN, CDR2 SVGIG (reference sequence). This CDR3 contains 15 residues. Here the CDR3 DNA reads TGTGCCTGGAGTGTACCGGGGGGTAGCACAGATACGCAGTATTTT. Translation gives CAWSVPGGSTDTQYF.